The clone carrying this T cell receptor beta chain was found a few times. Its antigen is as yet unknown. The source of the sample is a study of T cell repertoires in cytomegalovirus infection. CDR3 length equals 13 residues. The trim removed 5 bases at V and 7 bases at J, leaving 4 bases unmatched. CDR1 is SGHTA and CDR2 is FQGNSA in the germline V gene. TCRdb re-called the reads with MiXCR, one entry per CDR3 protein. The sample consists of a few hundred thousand distinct CDR3 sequences, about 40% of them appearing once. Here the sequenced sample was cultured PBMCs, taken from culture after CMV antigen stimulation. The chain combines TRBV7-2 with TRBJ2-2; 7 bases match TRBD2. This clonotype was sampled from a human donor in good health (CMV status not recorded). Some clones in this sample may be carry-over from other donors' samples. This chain's CDR3 is CASSPQRGGELFF. The CDR3 DNA sequence: TGTGCCAGCAGCCCACAGCGGGGCGGGGAGCTGTTTTTT.